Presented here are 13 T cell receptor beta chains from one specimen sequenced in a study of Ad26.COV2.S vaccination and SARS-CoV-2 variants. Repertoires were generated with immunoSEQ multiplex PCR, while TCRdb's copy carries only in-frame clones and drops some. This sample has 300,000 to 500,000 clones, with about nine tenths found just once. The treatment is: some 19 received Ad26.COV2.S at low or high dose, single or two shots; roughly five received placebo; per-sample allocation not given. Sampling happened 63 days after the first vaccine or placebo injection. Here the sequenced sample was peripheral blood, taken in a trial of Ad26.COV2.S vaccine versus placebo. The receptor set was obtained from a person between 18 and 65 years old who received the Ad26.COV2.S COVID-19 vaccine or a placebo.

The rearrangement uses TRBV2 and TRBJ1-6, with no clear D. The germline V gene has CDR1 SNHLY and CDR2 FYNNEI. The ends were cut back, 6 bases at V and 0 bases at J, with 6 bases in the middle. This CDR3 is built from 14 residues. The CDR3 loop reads CASRTSSYNSPLHF. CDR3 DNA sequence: TGTGCCAGCAGGACGAGCTCCTATAATTCACCCCTCCACTTT.

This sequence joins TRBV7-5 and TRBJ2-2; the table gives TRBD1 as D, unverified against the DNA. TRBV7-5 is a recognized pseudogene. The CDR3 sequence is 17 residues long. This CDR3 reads CARSQAPTGKSTGELFF. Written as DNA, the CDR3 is TGTGCCAGAAGCCAGGCCCCGACAGGGAAGTCGACCGGGGAGCTGTTTTTT.

CDR3 bases: TGTGCCAGCAGTCGCCGCGCGGGGGGCAATCAGCCCCAGCATTTT. Translation gives CASSRRAGGNQPQHF. The genes are TRBV6-5 and TRBJ1-5; D is possibly TRBD1 (5 bases). Trimming pared 5 bases from V and 2 bases from J, leaving 13 bases between. Germline values: CDR1 MNHEY, CDR2 SVGAGI. The CDR3 consists of 15 residues.

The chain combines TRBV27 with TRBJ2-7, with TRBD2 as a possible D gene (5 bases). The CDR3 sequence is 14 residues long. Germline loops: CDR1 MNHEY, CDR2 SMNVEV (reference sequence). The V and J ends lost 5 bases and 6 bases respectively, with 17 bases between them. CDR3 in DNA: TGTGCCAGCAGTCCGGCCCTGACTACGAGCGAGCAGTACTTC. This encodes CASSPALTTSEQYF.

CDR3 bases: TGTGCCAGCAGTGCCACAGGGGGATACGAGCAGTACTTC. It yields the protein CASSATGGYEQYF. The chain combines TRBV25-1 with TRBJ2-7; TRBD1 matches 8 bases. The CDR3 is made up of 13 amino acids. Germline V gene lookup returns CDR1 MGHDK and CDR2 SYGVNS. With 4 bases clipped from V and 4 bases from J, the junction kept 3 bases outside the gene matches.

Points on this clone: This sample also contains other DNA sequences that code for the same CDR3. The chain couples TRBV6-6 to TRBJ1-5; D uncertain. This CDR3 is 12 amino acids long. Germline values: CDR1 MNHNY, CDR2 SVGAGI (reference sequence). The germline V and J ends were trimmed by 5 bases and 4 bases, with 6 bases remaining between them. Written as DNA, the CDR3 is TGTGCCAGCAGTCGCCCTAATCAGCCCCAGCATTTT. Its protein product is CASSRPNQPQHF.

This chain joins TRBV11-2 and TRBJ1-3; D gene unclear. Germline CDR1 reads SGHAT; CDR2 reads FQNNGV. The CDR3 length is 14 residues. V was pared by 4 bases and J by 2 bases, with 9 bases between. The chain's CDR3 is CASSYTTTGNTIYF. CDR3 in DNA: TGTGCCAGCAGCTACACGACAACTGGAAACACCATATATTTT.

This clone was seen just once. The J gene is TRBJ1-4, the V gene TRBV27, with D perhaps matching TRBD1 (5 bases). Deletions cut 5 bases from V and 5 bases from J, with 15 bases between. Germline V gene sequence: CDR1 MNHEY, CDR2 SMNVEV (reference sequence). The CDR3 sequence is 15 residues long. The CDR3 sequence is CASSDTGAENEKLFF. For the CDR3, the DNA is TGTGCCAGCAGTGACACCGGGGCTGAAAATGAAAAACTGTTTTTT.

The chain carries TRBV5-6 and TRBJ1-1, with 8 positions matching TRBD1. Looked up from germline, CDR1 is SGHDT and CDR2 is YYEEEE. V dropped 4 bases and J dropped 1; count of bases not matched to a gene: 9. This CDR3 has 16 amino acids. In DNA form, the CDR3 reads TGTGCCAGCAGCGTTCCGGGACAGGCCCAGAACACTGAAGCTTTCTTT. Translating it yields CASSVPGQAQNTEAFF.

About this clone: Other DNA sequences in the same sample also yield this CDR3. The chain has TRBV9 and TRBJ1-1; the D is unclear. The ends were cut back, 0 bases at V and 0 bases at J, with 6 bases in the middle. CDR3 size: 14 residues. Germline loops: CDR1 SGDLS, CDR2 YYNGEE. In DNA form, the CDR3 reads TGTGCCAGCAGCGTAGGACCCTTGAACACTGAAGCTTTCTTT. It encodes CASSVGPLNTEAFF.

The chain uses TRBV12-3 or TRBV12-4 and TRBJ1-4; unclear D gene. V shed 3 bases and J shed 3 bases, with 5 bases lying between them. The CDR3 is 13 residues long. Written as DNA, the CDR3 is TGTGCCAGCAGTTTTTGGTCTAATGAAAAACTGTTTTTT. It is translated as CASSFWSNEKLFF.

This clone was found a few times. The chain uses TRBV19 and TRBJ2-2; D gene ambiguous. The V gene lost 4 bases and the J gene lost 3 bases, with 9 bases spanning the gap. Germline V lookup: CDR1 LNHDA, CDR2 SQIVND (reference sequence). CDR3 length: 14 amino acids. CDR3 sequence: CASSRGTDTGELFF. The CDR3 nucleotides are TGTGCCAGTAGTAGGGGAACGGACACCGGGGAGCTGTTTTTT.

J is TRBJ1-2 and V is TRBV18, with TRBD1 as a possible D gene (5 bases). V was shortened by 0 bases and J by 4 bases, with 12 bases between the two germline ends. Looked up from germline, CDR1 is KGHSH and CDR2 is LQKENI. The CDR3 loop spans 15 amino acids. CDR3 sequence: CASSPPQGVTYGYTF. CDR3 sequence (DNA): TGTGCCAGCTCACCACCGCAGGGCGTGACCTATGGCTACACCTTC.